A selection of T cell receptor beta chains follows, all from one sample in a study of vaccination effects on CD4 cells after COVID-19. These receptors have no known antigen. The method was immunoSEQ multiplex PCR; TCRdb's version includes in-frame clones alone and lacks a portion of them. The sample has about 45,000 clones; approximately 70% are singletons. The sample was CD4+ T cells from PBMCs cultured without peptide, taken after COVID-19 vaccination. These TCRs come from a human donor who received a COVID-19 vaccine. Each CDR3 is given with its conserved first and last residue. Fields, in order: clone size, D gene, V gene, J gene, CDR3 protein, CDR3 DNA. D genes are given only for firm matches. Some rows mark clone size as missing; the rest say once, few, many or name a class of expanded clone.

>-|-|TRBV30|TRBJ2-2
CAWSRPGTGELFF
TGTGCCTGGAGCCGACCTGGGACCGGGGAGCTGTTTTTT
>-|-|TRBV4-1|TRBJ2-3
CASSQDRGTDTQYF
TGCGCCAGCAGCCAAGATCGGGGTACAGATACGCAGTATTTT
>few|TRBD1|TRBV30|TRBJ1-6
CAWIDRGSNSPLHF
TGTGCCTGGATCGACAGGGGCTCCAATTCACCCCTCCACTTT
>few|-|TRBV6-1|TRBJ2-1
CASSEWQGIDEQFF
TGTGCCAGCAGTGAATGGCAGGGCATCGATGAGCAGTTCTTC
>-|-|TRBV7-9|TRBJ1-2
CASSQQGSGYTF
TGTGCCAGCAGCCAACAGGGTTCCGGCTACACCTTC
>-|-|TRBV5-1|TRBJ2-7
CASSLEPGPSYEQYF
TGCGCCAGCAGCTTGGAGCCAGGGCCGTCCTACGAGCAGTACTTC
>-|-|TRBV15|TRBJ2-2
CATSRAPTGNTGELFF
TGTGCCACCAGCAGGGCCCCGACAGGGAACACCGGGGAGCTGTTTTTT
>-|-|TRBV28|TRBJ1-2
CASRRTVGTAYGYTF
TGTGCCAGCAGGCGGACGGTCGGGACGGCTTATGGCTACACCTTC
>-|-|TRBV6-1|TRBJ2-7
CASSDILVYEQYF
TGTGCCAGCAGTGATATACTAGTGTACGAGCAGTACTTC
>few|-|TRBV5-1|TRBJ1-1
CASSLTGDGAFF
TGCGCCAGCAGCTTGACCGGGGACGGAGCTTTCTTT
>once|-|TRBV6-4|TRBJ1-2
CASSGGLWDYGYTF
TGTGCCAGCAGTGGGGGCCTGTGGGACTATGGCTACACCTTC
>-|TRBD2|TRBV30|TRBJ2-1
CAWTSGTSGPEQFF
TGTGCCTGGACCTCCGGGACTAGCGGGCCTGAGCAGTTCTTC
>few|TRBD1|TRBV18|TRBJ1-2
CASSPQRDRGYTF
TGTGCCAGCTCTCCTCAACGGGACAGGGGCTACACCTTC
>-|-|TRBV6-1|TRBJ1-2
CASSEAAGDYGYTF
TGTGCCAGCAGTGAAGCGGCAGGCGACTATGGCTACACCTTC
>-|-|TRBV7-8|TRBJ2-1
CASSFSRTSNNEQFF
TGTGCCAGCAGCTTCTCCCGGACTTCAAACAATGAGCAGTTCTTC
>-|-|TRBV9|TRBJ2-3
CASSGRTLTSTDTQYF
TGTGCCAGCAGCGGCCGGACACTAACTAGCACAGATACGCAGTATTTT
>-|-|TRBV29-1|TRBJ2-5
CSVRAGQETQYF
TGCAGCGTTAGAGCAGGCCAAGAGACCCAGTACTTC
>-|-|TRBV18|TRBJ2-5
CASSPPGVNQETQYF
TGTGCCAGCTCACCACCGGGGGTAAACCAAGAGACCCAGTACTTC
>-|TRBD2|TRBV5-1|TRBJ2-7
CASSLAGNTYEQYF
TGCGCCAGCAGCTTAGCGGGGAATACCTACGAGCAGTACTTC
>-|-|TRBV2|TRBJ1-5
CASSEGRGTQPQHF
TGTGCCAGCAGTGAAGGGCGGGGCACTCAGCCCCAGCATTTT
>-|-|TRBV6-5|TRBJ2-4
CASSLIGGYIQYF
TGTGCCAGCAGTCTTATCGGGGGTTACATTCAGTACTTC
>-|-|TRBV9|TRBJ1-1
CASSPRIGGRGTEAFF
TGTGCCAGCAGCCCGCGAATCGGGGGGAGAGGGACTGAAGCTTTCTTT
>-|-|TRBV6-5|TRBJ1-1
CASSLSGNTEAFF
TGTGCCAGCAGTTTATCCGGGAACACTGAAGCTTTCTTT
>once|-|TRBV11-2|TRBJ2-3
CASSPSTDTQYF
TGTGCCAGCAGCCCGTCGACAGATACGCAGTATTTT
>few|-|TRBV7-9|TRBJ1-1
CASWQLTEAFF
TGTGCCAGCTGGCAACTCACTGAAGCTTTCTTT
>-|-|TRBV27|TRBJ2-7
CASSPRGGGAGQYEQYF
TGTGCCAGCAGTCCCCGTGGCGGGGGTGCAGGACAGTACGAGCAGTACTTC
>-|-|TRBV11-2|TRBJ2-7
CASRGPGLGTYEQYF
TGTGCCAGCAGGGGGCCGGGACTGGGAACCTACGAGCAGTACTTC
>-|-|TRBV11-2|TRBJ2-4
CASSPHGGLQYF
TGTGCCAGCAGCCCCCATGGGGGGCTTCAGTACTTC
>-|-|TRBV10-3|TRBJ2-7
CAISGRGLGYEQYF
TGTGCCATCAGTGGCCGCGGACTGGGCTACGAGCAGTACTTC
>once|-|TRBV5-1|TRBJ2-1
CASSFGTLYNEQFF
TGCGCCAGCAGCTTCGGGACTCTTTACAATGAGCAGTTCTTC
>few|TRBD1|TRBV5-4|TRBJ1-4
CASSRRQGVNEKLFF
TGTGCCAGCAGTAGAAGACAGGGGGTAAATGAAAAACTGTTTTTT
>-|-|TRBV28|TRBJ1-2
CASSETRVYGYTF
TGTGCCAGCAGTGAAACGAGAGTGTATGGCTACACCTTC
>-|-|TRBV12-1|TRBJ2-7
CASSRYEQYF
TGTGCCAGCAGCCGATACGAGCAGTACTTC
>-|-|TRBV7-2|TRBJ2-3
CASSLLWDSNTDTQYF
TGTGCCAGCAGCCTCTTATGGGACTCTAACACAGATACGCAGTATTTT
>-|TRBD1|TRBV11-2|TRBJ2-2
CASSPGQVWPGELFF
TGTGCCAGCAGCCCCGGACAGGTCTGGCCCGGGGAGCTGTTTTTT
>few|TRBD2|TRBV7-6|TRBJ2-7
CASSPLDREATRRSYEQYF
TGTGCCAGCAGCCCCCTCGACCGGGAGGCCACCCGCCGATCCTACGAGCAGTACTTC
>-|-|TRBV19|TRBJ1-5
CASSTAYANQPQHF
TGTGCCAGTAGTACGGCATACGCGAATCAGCCCCAGCATTTT
>-|TRBD2|TRBV5-1|TRBJ2-1
CASSPRLAGANEQFF
TGCGCCAGCAGCCCCCGACTAGCGGGAGCCAATGAGCAGTTCTTC
>few|-|TRBV3-1/TRBV3-2|TRBJ2-2
CASNRGLVGELFF
TGTGCCAGCAACCGGGGGTTGGTCGGGGAGCTGTTTTTT
>-|-|TRBV27|TRBJ2-3
CASSFWNTDTQYF
TGTGCCAGCAGTTTCTGGAACACAGATACGCAGTATTTT
>-|TRBD2|TRBV6-2/TRBV6-3|TRBJ2-5
CASSSSGRVQETQYF
TGTGCCAGCAGTTCAAGCGGGAGGGTTCAAGAGACCCAGTACTTC
>-|TRBD2|TRBV4-1|TRBJ2-7
CASSHLTSYLSYEQYF
TGCGCCAGCAGCCACCTGACTAGCTACCTATCCTACGAGCAGTACTTC
>few|TRBD1|TRBV6-4|TRBJ2-1
CASSDGQGNSNEQFF
TGTGCCAGCAGTGATGGACAGGGAAACTCTAATGAGCAGTTCTTC
>-|-|TRBV6-5|TRBJ2-7
CASQTGASYEQYF
TGTGCCAGCCAGACCGGGGCCTCCTACGAGCAGTACTTC
>-|TRBD1|TRBV19|TRBJ1-1
CASRLFDRGEAEAFF
TGTGCCAGTAGACTCTTCGACAGGGGAGAGGCTGAAGCTTTCTTT
>-|-|TRBV14|TRBJ2-1
CASSPMGSGSYNEQFF
TGTGCCAGCAGCCCGATGGGTAGCGGCTCCTACAATGAGCAGTTCTTC
>few|-|TRBV2|TRBJ2-7
CASRPQAYGTYEQYF
TGTGCCAGCAGACCCCAGGCGTATGGAACCTACGAGCAGTACTTC
>-|-|TRBV7-2|TRBJ2-7
CASRRPSPSYEQYF
TGTGCCAGCAGAAGGCCCTCGCCTTCCTACGAGCAGTACTTC
>-|TRBD1|TRBV29-1|TRBJ1-2
CSVSGQNYGYTF
TGCAGCGTATCGGGACAGAACTATGGCTACACCTTC
>-|-|TRBV19|TRBJ1-6
CASSIGTDLHSPLHF
TGTGCCAGTAGTATAGGGACAGACCTACATTCACCCCTCCACTTT
>-|-|TRBV11-2|TRBJ1-1
CASSLDGPHWGPLDAEAFF
TGTGCCAGCAGCTTAGACGGCCCCCATTGGGGTCCTCTTGATGCTGAAGCTTTCTTT
>-|-|TRBV11-3|TRBJ2-3
CASSFMTTDTQYF
TGTGCCAGCAGCTTTATGACCACAGATACGCAGTATTTT